The rows below give T cell receptor beta chains drawn from one sample of a study of cytomegalovirus exposure and HLA in healthy donors. The repertoire was sequenced with immunoSEQ multiplex PCR; TCRdb's copy has only in-frame clones and lacks some. The sample includes some 150,000 clones, 70% to 90% of them seen just once. The sequenced sample consisted of PBMCs. These receptors were obtained from a woman in her twenties or thirties in good health and CMV-seropositive. Each CDR3 is given with its conserved first and last residue. The D gene is left open where the match is weak. The size entry is marked missing in some rows and otherwise reads once, few, many or a size class.

clone_size j_call v_call d_call cdr3_nt cdr3_aa
- TRBJ1-1 TRBV4-1 - TGCGCCAGCACCTATAATACAGGACACACTGAAGCTTTCTTT CASTYNTGHTEAFF
- TRBJ2-7 TRBV2 TRBD1 TGTGCCAGCAGTGATCAGGGGGCAGGTTACGAGCAGTACTTC CASSDQGAGYEQYF
- TRBJ2-1 TRBV18 TRBD1 TGTGCCAGCTCGCTAAAGGGACAGACGATCTACAATGAGCAGTTCTTC CASSLKGQTIYNEQFF
- TRBJ2-7 TRBV6-5 - TGTGCCAGCAGTTATGGGACGGGAAGGGGGTACGAGCAGTACTTC CASSYGTGRGYEQYF
few TRBJ1-4 TRBV6-5 - TGTGCCAGCAGTACGGGGATCGTCGGCGAAAAACTGTTTTTT CASSTGIVGEKLFF
- TRBJ2-2 TRBV5-6 TRBD2 TGTGCCAGCAGCTGGGGACTAGCGGGGGCCTCGAACACCGGGGAGCTGTTTTTT CASSWGLAGASNTGELFF
- TRBJ2-7 TRBV4-2 TRBD2 TGTGCCAGCAGCCAAGTCCTAGCGGGGGTCTACTCCTACGAGCAGTACTTC CASSQVLAGVYSYEQYF
- TRBJ2-3 TRBV29-1 - TGCAGCGTTGAAAGGGGTTGGACAGATACGCAGTATTTT CSVERGWTDTQYF
- TRBJ1-3 TRBV29-1 - TGCAGCGTTCGGAGCTCTGGAAACACCATATATTTT CSVRSSGNTIYF
- TRBJ1-1 TRBV18 TRBD1 TGTGCCAGCTCACCAAGGGGACAGGGGATGGGTAATGCTGAAGCTTTCTTT CASSPRGQGMGNAEAFF
- TRBJ2-1 TRBV7-9 - TGTGCCAGCAGCTTCCCCCGGGGCTCCTACAATGAGCAGTTCTTC CASSFPRGSYNEQFF
- TRBJ2-7 TRBV4-3 - TGCGCCAGCAGCCATGACGGAGAATCCTACGAGCAGTACTTC CASSHDGESYEQYF
- TRBJ1-2 TRBV30 - TGTGCCTGGGGTGCTCTGGGGGGGGCAGCGGGCTATGGCTACACCTTC CAWGALGGAAGYGYTF
once TRBJ2-7 TRBV27 TRBD1 TGTGCCAGCAGTTCAAAGTTCATTCAAGGACAGGGCTCCTACGAGCAGTACTTC CASSSKFIQGQGSYEQYF
- TRBJ1-4 TRBV30 TRBD1 TGTGCCTGGGACCGGGACAGGGAAGGGGAAAAACTGTTTTTT CAWDRDREGEKLFF
once TRBJ1-4 TRBV7-2 - TGTGCCAGCAGCCTGCTACAGGGAGATGGCGAAAAACTGTTTTTT CASSLLQGDGEKLFF
- TRBJ1-2 TRBV20-1 - TGCAGTGCTGGGGCCCCCCGGGGCTACACCTTC CSAGAPRGYTF
- TRBJ2-7 TRBV23-1 - TGCGCCAGCCTTAGTGAACGGCAGTACTTC CASLSERQYF
- TRBJ2-2 TRBV4-3 TRBD2 TGCGCCAGCAGCCCCTTGGGGGGGTACACCGGGGAGCTGTTTTTT CASSPLGGYTGELFF
- TRBJ2-5 TRBV6-5 - TGTGCCAGCAGGGGATATGGGGGGGCCTGGGAGACCCAGTACTTC CASRGYGGAWETQYF
- TRBJ1-2 TRBV10-3 - TGTGCCATCAGTGAGTCTGGACTCGATAGTGGCTACACCTTC CAISESGLDSGYTF
- TRBJ1-2 TRBV4-2 TRBD1 TGTGCCAGCAGCCAGGGAGGGGACAGGAGCAACTATGGCTACACCTTC CASSQGGDRSNYGYTF
- TRBJ1-1 TRBV5-4 TRBD1 TGTGCCAGCAGCCGCGGGCAGGGGGACACTGAAGCTTTCTTT CASSRGQGDTEAFF
- TRBJ2-1 TRBV4-1 - TGCGCCAGCAGCCAAGCCCAAAAAGGAGGCAATGAGCAGTTCTTC CASSQAQKGGNEQFF
- TRBJ2-2 TRBV7-9 - TGTGCCAGCAGCTTATTCACGAACACCGGGGAGCTGTTTTTT CASSLFTNTGELFF
few TRBJ2-7 TRBV5-6 TRBD1 TGTGCCAGCAGCCCGAGACAGGGTAATTCCTACGAGCAGTACTTC CASSPRQGNSYEQYF
- TRBJ1-1 TRBV4-2 TRBD1 TGTGCCAGCAGCCGGACAGGGCGGGTGAACACTGAAGCTTTCTTT CASSRTGRVNTEAFF
- TRBJ1-4 TRBV4-3 TRBD1 TGCGCCAGCAGCCCTGATCCCCCGACAGGGGATAGGGCTAATGAAAAACTGTTTTTT CASSPDPPTGDRANEKLFF
- TRBJ2-5 TRBV5-8 - TGTGCCAGCAGCTTACGAAGAGAGTACTTC CASSLRREYF
- TRBJ2-5 TRBV7-6 - TGTGCCAGCAGCCCCGGTGTGAACCAAGAGACCCAGTACTTC CASSPGVNQETQYF
- TRBJ2-7 TRBV11-3 - TGTGCCAGCAGCTTACCAGGCTCCTACGAGCAGTACTTC CASSLPGSYEQYF
- TRBJ2-5 TRBV29-1 TRBD1 TGCAGCGTAGGGACAGGGGTTGTGGTGACCCAGTACTTC CSVGTGVVVTQYF
- TRBJ1-4 TRBV10-2 - TGCGCCAGCAGTGAGTCCACATATGAAAAACTGTTTTTT CASSESTYEKLFF
- TRBJ2-3 TRBV5-4 - TGTGCCAGCAGCAGCCAATTTAGCACAGATACGCAGTATTTT CASSSQFSTDTQYF
few TRBJ2-6 TRBV5-1 - TGCGCCAGCAGCCCGACAGCTGCTGGGGCCAACGTCCTGACTTTC CASSPTAAGANVLTF
- TRBJ1-4 TRBV7-9 TRBD1 TGTGCCAGCAGCTCAACACAGGGGGCTGGCGAAAAACTGTTTTTT CASSSTQGAGEKLFF
- TRBJ2-7 TRBV6-6 - TGTGCCAGCAGTTACCCCGTTTGGGGAGCCACCTACGAGCAGTACTTC CASSYPVWGATYEQYF
- TRBJ1-3 TRBV19 - TGTGCCAGTAGTATCGGGGAGGGCTTAAACACCATATATTTT CASSIGEGLNTIYF
- TRBJ1-6 TRBV6-5 TRBD1 TGTGCCAGCAGGCCGGGACAGGGCCCCTCGTCCCTCCACTTT CASRPGQGPSSLHF
- TRBJ1-2 TRBV29-1 - TGCAGCGTCACCTACCGACTGAACTATGGCTACACCTTC CSVTYRLNYGYTF
- TRBJ2-7 TRBV11-2 - TGTGCCAGCAGCTTAGGGGGGAGGGGGTTGACCTACGAGCAGTACTTC CASSLGGRGLTYEQYF
- TRBJ1-1 TRBV25-1 - TGTGCCAGCACCGAACTGATGAACACTGAAGCTTTCTTT CASTELMNTEAFF
- TRBJ2-1 TRBV11-2 TRBD2 TGTGCCAGCAGCACCATAGCGGGGGGACCCCTCAATGAGCAGTTCTTC CASSTIAGGPLNEQFF
- TRBJ2-3 TRBV5-6 TRBD2 TGTGCCAGCAGAACTAGCGGGGGGGCTTCTGATACGCAGTATTTT CASRTSGGASDTQYF
- TRBJ2-1 TRBV2 TRBD1 TGTGCCAGCAGCGCGGACAGGATCAATGAGCAGTTCTTC CASSADRINEQFF
- TRBJ1-3 TRBV9 - TGTGCCAGCAGCGTAGGAGCCCGAGCTAGCTCTGGAAACACCATATATTTT CASSVGARASSGNTIYF
- TRBJ1-2 TRBV19 TRBD1 TGCGCCAGTAGTAACGGACAGGGGAGAGGGCCTGGCTACACCTTC CASSNGQGRGPGYTF
once TRBJ1-2 TRBV4-3 - TGCGCCAGCAGCCAGGTCATGGCAGGGGACAAGAAGGGCTACACCTTC CASSQVMAGDKKGYTF
- TRBJ1-6 TRBV5-1 TRBD1 TGCGCCAGCAGCTTGGCCGAGGGGACAGGAGTGGCCTCACCCCTCCACTTT CASSLAEGTGVASPLHF
- TRBJ1-5 TRBV2 - TGTGCCAGCAGTGAGGAGAAGGCGAAACTTAATCAGCCCCAGCATTTT CASSEEKAKLNQPQHF
- TRBJ2-1 TRBV7-9 TRBD1 TGTGCCAGCAGCTTCGGACAGGGGGCACTGGATGAGCAGTTCTTC CASSFGQGALDEQFF